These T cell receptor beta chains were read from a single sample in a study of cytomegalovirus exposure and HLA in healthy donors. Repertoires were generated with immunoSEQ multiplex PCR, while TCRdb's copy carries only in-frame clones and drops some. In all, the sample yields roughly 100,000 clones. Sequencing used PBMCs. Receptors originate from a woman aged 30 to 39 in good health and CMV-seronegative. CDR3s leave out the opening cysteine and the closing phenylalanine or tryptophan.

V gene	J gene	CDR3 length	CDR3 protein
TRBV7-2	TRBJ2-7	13	ASSLEGQAGYEQY
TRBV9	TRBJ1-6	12	ASSVGDSSTQAH
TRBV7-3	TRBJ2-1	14	ASSLTSALSYNEQF
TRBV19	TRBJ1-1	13	ASSIGIDSNTEAF
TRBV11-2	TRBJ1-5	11	ASSPSHSQPQH
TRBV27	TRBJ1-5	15	ASSPYLGGYSNQPQH
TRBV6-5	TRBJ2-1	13	ASSYRLAGTNEQF
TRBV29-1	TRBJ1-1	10	SVDEGDTEAF
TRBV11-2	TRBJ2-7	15	ASSQIRGQGASYEQY
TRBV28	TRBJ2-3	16	ASSLFGGLAGTPDTQY
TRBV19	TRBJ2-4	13	ASSMLQGGKNIQY
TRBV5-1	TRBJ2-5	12	ASSLGASQETQY
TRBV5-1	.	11	ASSPRTGGEQY
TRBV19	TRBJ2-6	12	ASSTYSGANVLT
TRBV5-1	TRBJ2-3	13	ASSLGGSYTDTQY
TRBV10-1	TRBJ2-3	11	ASSESLTDTQY
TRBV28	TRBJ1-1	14	ASSLPLTGMNTEAF
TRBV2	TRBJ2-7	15	ASSFTRTGNVDYEQY
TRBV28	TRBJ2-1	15	ASRRRWTGGQIDEQF
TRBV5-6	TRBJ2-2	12	ASQRQGNTGELF
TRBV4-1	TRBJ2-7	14	ASSRSGTGSSYEQY
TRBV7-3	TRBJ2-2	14	ASSPQGLAGSGELF
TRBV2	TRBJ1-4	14	ASRGGYRGSNEKLF
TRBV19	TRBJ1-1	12	ASSRVNRNTEAF
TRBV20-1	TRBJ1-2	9	SASTDYGYT
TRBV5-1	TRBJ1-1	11	ASSTTGATEAF
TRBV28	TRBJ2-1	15	ASSPRQGFSSYNEQF
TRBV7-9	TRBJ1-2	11	ASSFPGSDGYT
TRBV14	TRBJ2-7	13	ASSQKGAHSYEQY
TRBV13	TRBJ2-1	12	ASSPGSDLNEQF
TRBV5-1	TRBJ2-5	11	ASSQGARETQY
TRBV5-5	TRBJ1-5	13	ASSLAEGVYQPQH
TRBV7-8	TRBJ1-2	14	ASTSPVQGGNYGYT
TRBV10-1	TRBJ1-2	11	ASSEGQGHGYT
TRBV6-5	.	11	ASTVSRGHEQY
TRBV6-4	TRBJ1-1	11	ASSDPGTDQAF
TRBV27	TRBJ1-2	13	ASRDLGGDNYGYT
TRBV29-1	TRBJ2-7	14	SVEEVERGTDYEQY
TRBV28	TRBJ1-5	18	ASSSFFYRGRPAINQPQH
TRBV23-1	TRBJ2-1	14	ASSQASGSGYNEQF
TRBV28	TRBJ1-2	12	ASSFQGARYGYT
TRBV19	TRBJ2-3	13	ASSPTSGGSDTQY
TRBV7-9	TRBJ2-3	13	ASSLARGSEGTQY
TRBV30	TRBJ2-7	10	AWSVQWWEQY
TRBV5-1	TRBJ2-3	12	ASSETSLTDTQY
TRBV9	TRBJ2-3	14	ASSLESPRDSDTQY
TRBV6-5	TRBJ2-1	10	ASSYVGDEQF
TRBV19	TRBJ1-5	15	ASSIGQAFAVNQPQH
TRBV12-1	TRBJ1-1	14	ASSCSLRGRYTEAF
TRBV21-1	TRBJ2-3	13	ASKHRDRGTDTQY
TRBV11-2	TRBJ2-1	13	ASSSGSGSINEQF
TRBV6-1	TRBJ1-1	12	ASSDQGTKAEAF
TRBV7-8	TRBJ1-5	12	ASSLGGVGQPQH
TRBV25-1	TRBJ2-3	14	ASSERTSGSSDTQY